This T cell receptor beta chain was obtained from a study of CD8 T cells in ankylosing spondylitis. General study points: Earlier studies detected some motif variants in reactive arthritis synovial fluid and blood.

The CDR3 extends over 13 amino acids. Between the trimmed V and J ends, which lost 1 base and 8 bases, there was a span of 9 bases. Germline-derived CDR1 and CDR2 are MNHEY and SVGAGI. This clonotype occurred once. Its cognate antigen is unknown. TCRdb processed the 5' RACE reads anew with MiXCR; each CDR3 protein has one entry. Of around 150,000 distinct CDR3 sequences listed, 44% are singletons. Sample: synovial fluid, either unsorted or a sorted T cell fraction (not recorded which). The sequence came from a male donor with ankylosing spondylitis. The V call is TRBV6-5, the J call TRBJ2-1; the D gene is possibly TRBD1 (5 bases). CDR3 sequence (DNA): TGTGCCAGCAGTTACTGGGGCCGGCATGAGCAGTTCTTC. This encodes CASSYWGRHEQFF.